These T cell receptor beta chains were read from a single sample in a study of CD8 T cells in Susac syndrome. TCRdb reprocessed the immunoSEQ multiplex PCR reads with MiXCR, giving one entry per CDR3 protein. This sample has some 200,000 distinct CDR3 sequences; around 90% occur once, and the top ten carry 0.085% to 0.09%. What was sequenced was CD4+ T cells from PBMCs. The receptors stem from a human donor with Susac syndrome. CDR3s include the opening cysteine and the closing phenylalanine or tryptophan. The D gene is left open where the match is weak. Rows give clone size only sometimes, using once, few, many, or a class for an expanded clone.

TRBV6-1	NA	TRBJ1-2	once	TGTGCCAGCAGTGAACCACAGATGGGCTATGGCTACACCTTC	CASSEPQMGYGYTF
TRBV21-1	NA	TRBJ2-1	NA	TGTGCCAGCAGCAACCGACTAGCGGGGGGGGCGACGAACAATGAGCAGTTCTTC	CASSNRLAGGATNNEQFF
TRBV7-3	NA	TRBJ2-3	NA	TGTGCCAGCAGCTTAGGGGGTTTGGATACGCAGTATTTT	CASSLGGLDTQYF
TRBV7-2	NA	TRBJ1-2	NA	TGTGCCAGCAGCTTACCGCAGGGTACCCTCTCCTATGGCTACACCTTC	CASSLPQGTLSYGYTF
TRBV6-5	NA	TRBJ1-4	NA	TGTGCCAGCAGTGGGACACGAACTAATGAAAAACTGTTTTTT	CASSGTRTNEKLFF
TRBV7-8	NA	TRBJ1-5	NA	TGTGCCAGCAGCCGCGAGGGACGGCCGTGGATGCCCCAGCATTTT	CASSREGRPWMPQHF
TRBV4-1	TRBD1	TRBJ1-2	NA	TGCGCCAGCAGCCAAGACAACGAACGGCAGGGGGCAATCTTAGGCTACACCTTC	CASSQDNERQGAILGYTF
TRBV4-2	NA	TRBJ2-2	NA	TGTGCCAGCAGCCAAATGAGCGGATACACCGGGGAGCTGTTTTTT	CASSQMSGYTGELFF
TRBV6-5	NA	TRBJ1-2	NA	TGTGCCAGCAGTTACCAGGGTGGTTATGGCTACACCTTC	CASSYQGGYGYTF
TRBV5-1	NA	TRBJ1-1	NA	TGCGCCAGCAGCGGGCTGCCGGGTGAAGCTTTCTTT	CASSGLPGEAFF
TRBV12-3/TRBV12-4	TRBD1	TRBJ1-2	NA	TGTGCCAGCAGTTTGACAGGGGAGAACTATGGCTACACCTTC	CASSLTGENYGYTF
TRBV7-3	NA	TRBJ2-1	NA	TGTGCCAGCAGCTTAATTCCCAGTATAGGCAATGAGCAGTTCTTC	CASSLIPSIGNEQFF
TRBV20-1	NA	TRBJ2-1	once	TGCAGTGCTAGTGGGGGGCAAGGCTACAATGAGCAGTTCTTC	CSASGGQGYNEQFF
TRBV12-3/TRBV12-4	NA	TRBJ2-2	NA	TGTGCCAGCAGCCCCGGACAGGGAGGGACCGGGGAGCTGTTTTTT	CASSPGQGGTGELFF
TRBV11-2	NA	TRBJ2-1	once	TGTGCCAGCAGCCCTCAGCGCACAATCCTAGACAATGAGCAGTTCTTC	CASSPQRTILDNEQFF
TRBV12-3/TRBV12-4	TRBD1	TRBJ1-5	NA	TGTGCCAGCAGTGGCTCACAGGGGGCCCAGCCCCAGCATTTT	CASSGSQGAQPQHF
TRBV24-1	NA	TRBJ1-2	NA	TGTGCCACCAGTCGCCAGGGAAACTATGGCTACACCTTC	CATSRQGNYGYTF
TRBV4-2	NA	TRBJ2-1	once	TGTGCCAGCAGCCAAGATAAGCGCTTCTCGAATGAGCAGTTCTTC	CASSQDKRFSNEQFF
TRBV9	TRBD2	TRBJ2-1	NA	TGTGCCAGCAGCTTGGGACTAGCGGGAGGTCCATACTACAATGAGCAGTTCTTC	CASSLGLAGGPYYNEQFF
TRBV28	NA	TRBJ2-1	NA	TGTGCCAGCAGGCTCAGGACGTCAAGCTCCTACAATGAGCAGTTCTTC	CASRLRTSSSYNEQFF
TRBV20-1	NA	TRBJ1-2	once	TGCAGTGCTAGAGAGGTTGCGGGCTGGCATGGCTACACCTTC	CSAREVAGWHGYTF
TRBV9	NA	TRBJ1-2	NA	TGTGCCAGCAGCGTCAGAAACTATGGCTACACCTTC	CASSVRNYGYTF
TRBV7-9	NA	TRBJ1-5	NA	TGTGCCAGCAGCAAAGGGGGAGAGGGCAATCAGCCCCAGCATTTT	CASSKGGEGNQPQHF
TRBV18	TRBD1	TRBJ1-5	NA	TGTGCCAGCTCACCCGGGACAGGGATTAGCAATCAGCCCCAGCATTTT	CASSPGTGISNQPQHF
TRBV9	NA	TRBJ2-1	NA	TGTGCCAGCAGCGCAGGGACTCCCCAGTACAATGAGCAGTTCTTC	CASSAGTPQYNEQFF
TRBV7-9	NA	TRBJ2-7	NA	TGTGCCAGCAGCTTATCACGTCAGGTCCAGTATTTGTACTTC	CASSLSRQVQYLYF
TRBV3-1	NA	TRBJ1-5	NA	TGTGCCAGCAGTGGCGCGGGGGATCCGCCCCAGCATTTT	CASSGAGDPPQHF
TRBV6-5	NA	TRBJ1-5	once	TGTGCCAGCAGTTTTAGGCAGGATCAGCCCCAGCATTTT	CASSFRQDQPQHF
TRBV20-1	NA	TRBJ1-4	NA	TGCAGTGCCAGTAGCTCTGGCGGCGGGGAAAAACTGTTTTTT	CSASSSGGGEKLFF
TRBV11-2	NA	TRBJ1-2	once	TGTGCCAGCAGCTTAGTTCGGACAGCTCCTAACTATGGCTACACCTTC	CASSLVRTAPNYGYTF
TRBV9	TRBD1	TRBJ1-2	NA	TGTGCCAGCAGGGACGGGACAGCGGCTGGCTACACCTTC	CASRDGTAAGYTF
TRBV20-1	NA	TRBJ1-2	NA	TGCAGTGTGACACAAAACTATGGCTACACCTTC	CSVTQNYGYTF
TRBV12-3/TRBV12-4	NA	TRBJ2-4	NA	TGTGCCAGCAGTTTCGGGGGAGTAAACATTCAGTACTTC	CASSFGGVNIQYF
TRBV27	TRBD2	TRBJ2-7	NA	TGTGCCAGCAGTTTACAGGCGGGACTAGCGGGCTCCGAGCAGTACTTC	CASSLQAGLAGSEQYF
TRBV30	NA	TRBJ2-7	once	TGTGCCTGGAGTTATGGGGATCCCTACGAGCAGTACTTC	CAWSYGDPYEQYF
TRBV9	TRBD1	TRBJ2-5	NA	TGTGCCAGCAGCGTAGAGGGCAGGGGGCAGGAGACCCAGTACTTC	CASSVEGRGQETQYF
TRBV12-3/TRBV12-4	NA	TRBJ1-4	NA	TGTGCCAGCAAAAAAGACGGTCATGAAAAACTGTTTTTT	CASKKDGHEKLFF
TRBV12-3/TRBV12-4	NA	TRBJ2-7	NA	TGTGCCAGCAGTTTATCAGGACGGAAAGCTACCTACGAGCAGTACTTC	CASSLSGRKATYEQYF
TRBV19	TRBD1	TRBJ1-6	NA	TGTGCCAGTAGTATTTCAGGACAGGGGCAAAGCCGTTCACCCCTCCACTTT	CASSISGQGQSRSPLHF